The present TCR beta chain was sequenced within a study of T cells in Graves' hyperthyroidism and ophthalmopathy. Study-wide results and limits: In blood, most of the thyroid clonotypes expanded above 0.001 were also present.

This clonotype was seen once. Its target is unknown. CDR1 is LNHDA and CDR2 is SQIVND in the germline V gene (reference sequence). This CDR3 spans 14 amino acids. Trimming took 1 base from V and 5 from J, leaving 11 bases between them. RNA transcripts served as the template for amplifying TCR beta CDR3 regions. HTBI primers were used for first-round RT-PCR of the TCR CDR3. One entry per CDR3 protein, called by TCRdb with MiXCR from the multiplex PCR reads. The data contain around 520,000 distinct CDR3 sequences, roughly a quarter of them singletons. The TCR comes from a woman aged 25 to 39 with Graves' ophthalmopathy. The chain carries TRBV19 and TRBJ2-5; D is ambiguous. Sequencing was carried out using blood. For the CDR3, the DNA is TGTGCCAGTAGTATAGGAGAAGGAGCGGAGACCCAGTACTTC. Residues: CASSIGEGAETQYF.